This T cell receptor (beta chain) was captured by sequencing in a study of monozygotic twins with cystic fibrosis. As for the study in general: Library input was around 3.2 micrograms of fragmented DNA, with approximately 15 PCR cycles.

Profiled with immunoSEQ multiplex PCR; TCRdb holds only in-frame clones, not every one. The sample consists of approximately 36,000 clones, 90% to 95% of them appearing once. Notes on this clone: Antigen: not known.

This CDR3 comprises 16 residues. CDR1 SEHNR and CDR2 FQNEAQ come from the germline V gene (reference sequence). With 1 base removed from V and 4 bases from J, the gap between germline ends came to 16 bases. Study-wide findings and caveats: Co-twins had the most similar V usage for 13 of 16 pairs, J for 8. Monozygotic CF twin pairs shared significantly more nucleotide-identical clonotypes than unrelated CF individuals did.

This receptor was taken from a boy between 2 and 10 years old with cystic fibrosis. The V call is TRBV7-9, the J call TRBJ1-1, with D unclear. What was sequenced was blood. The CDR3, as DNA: TGTGCCAGCAGCTTAGAGTTTTGGCAGTTGGGCACTGAAGCTTTCTTT. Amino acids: CASSLEFWQLGTEAFF.